This TCR beta chain emerged from a study of blood T cell repertoires in COVID-19. The method was immunoSEQ multiplex PCR; TCRdb's version includes in-frame clones alone and lacks a portion of them. The sample lists under 300,000 clones, just under 85% seen once, with roughly 4% in the top ten. Germline V gene sequence: CDR1 DFQATT, CDR2 SNEGSKA (reference sequence). V lost 3 bases, J lost 7 bases, and 13 bases lay in between. CDR3 size: 13 residues. The receptor's source is a man aged 45-60 years with acute or convalescent COVID-19. The V gene is TRBV20-1, the J gene TRBJ1-5; weak D call: TRBD1 (6 bases). The sample taken for sequencing was peripheral blood. CDR3: CSASSGGWQPQHF. CDR3 DNA: TGCAGTGCTAGTTCTGGGGGCTGGCAGCCCCAGCATTTT.